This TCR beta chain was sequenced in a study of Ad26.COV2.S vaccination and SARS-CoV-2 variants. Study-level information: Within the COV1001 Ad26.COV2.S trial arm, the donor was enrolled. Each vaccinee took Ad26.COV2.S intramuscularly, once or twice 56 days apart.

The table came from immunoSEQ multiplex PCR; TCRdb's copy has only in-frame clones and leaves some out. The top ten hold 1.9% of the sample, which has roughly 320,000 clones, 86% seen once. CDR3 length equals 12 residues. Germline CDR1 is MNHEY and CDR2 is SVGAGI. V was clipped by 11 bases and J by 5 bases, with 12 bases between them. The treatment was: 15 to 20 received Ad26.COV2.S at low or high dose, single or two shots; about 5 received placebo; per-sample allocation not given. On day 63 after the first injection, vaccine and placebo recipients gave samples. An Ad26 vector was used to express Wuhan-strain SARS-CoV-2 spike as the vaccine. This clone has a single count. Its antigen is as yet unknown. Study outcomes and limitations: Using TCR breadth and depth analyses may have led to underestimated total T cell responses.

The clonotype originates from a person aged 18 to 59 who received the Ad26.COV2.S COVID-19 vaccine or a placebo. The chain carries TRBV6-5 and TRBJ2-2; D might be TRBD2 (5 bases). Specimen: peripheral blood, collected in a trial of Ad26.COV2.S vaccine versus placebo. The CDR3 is CASEGRTGELFF. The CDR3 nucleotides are TGTGCCTCTGAAGGGAGAACCGGGGAGCTGTTTTTT.